The sequence of this T cell receptor (beta chain) was determined in a study of shared clonotypes between healthy human individuals. Trimming shortened V by 0 bases and J by 8 bases, and 7 bases separated the two germline ends. CDR3 length equals 11 residues. The germline gives CDR1 DFQATT, CDR2 SNEGSKA (reference sequence). Clones were sequenced by immunoSEQ multiplex PCR, and TCRdb holds only the in-frame ones, with some missing. The sample contains more than 500,000 clones, roughly 95% of which appear only once. Sequenced input: naive CD4+ T cells sorted from blood. This sample's subset: CD45RA+ positively selected. V is TRBV20-1 and J is TRBJ2-5; D is ambiguous. The sequence was collected from a woman younger than 45 in good health. The CDR3 region is CSARDLTTQYF. The DNA of the CDR3 is TGCAGTGCTAGAGATCTAACCACCCAGTACTTC.